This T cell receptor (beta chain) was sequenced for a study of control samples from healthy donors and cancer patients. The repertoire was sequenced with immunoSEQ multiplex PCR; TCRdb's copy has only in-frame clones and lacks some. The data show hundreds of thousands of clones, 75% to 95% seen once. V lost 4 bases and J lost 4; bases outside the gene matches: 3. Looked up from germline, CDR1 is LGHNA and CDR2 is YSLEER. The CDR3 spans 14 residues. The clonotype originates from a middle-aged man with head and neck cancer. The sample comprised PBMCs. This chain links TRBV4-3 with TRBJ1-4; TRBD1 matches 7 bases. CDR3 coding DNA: TGCGCCAGCAGCCCAGGGACAGTTAATGAAAAACTGTTTTTT. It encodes CASSPGTVNEKLFF.